The entry below gives a single TCR beta chain sequence along with its context. This sample was included in a study of blood T cell repertoires in COVID-19. Overall study: The cDNA or gDNA used as material had been derived from T cells, B-cell-depleted T cells, or PBMCs.

The repertoire was sequenced with immunoSEQ multiplex PCR; TCRdb's copy has only in-frame clones and lacks some. The sample holds around 160,000 clones; approximately 80% are singletons and the top ten take roughly 2.9%. The CDR3 covers 12 residues. Per germline, CDR1 LGHDT and CDR2 YNNKEL (reference sequence). V was shortened by 5 bases and J by 11 bases, with 10 bases between the two germline ends. V gene TRBV3-1 (or the pseudogene TRBV3-2) combines with J gene TRBJ1-6, with D tentatively TRBD1 (6 bases). The TCR comes from a woman in her forties with active or convalescent COVID-19. Sequencing was performed on peripheral blood. In nucleotides, the CDR3 is TGTGCCAGCAGCTTACAGGGACCACCCCTCCACTTT. Amino acids: CASSLQGPPLHF.